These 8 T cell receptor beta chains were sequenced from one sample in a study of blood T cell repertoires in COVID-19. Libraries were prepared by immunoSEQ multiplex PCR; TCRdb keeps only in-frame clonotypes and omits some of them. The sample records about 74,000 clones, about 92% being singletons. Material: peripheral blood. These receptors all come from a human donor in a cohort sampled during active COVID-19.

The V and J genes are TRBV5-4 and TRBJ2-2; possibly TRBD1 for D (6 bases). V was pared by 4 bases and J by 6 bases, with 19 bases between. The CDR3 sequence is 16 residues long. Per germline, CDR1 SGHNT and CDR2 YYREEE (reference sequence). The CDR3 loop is CASSEEGGNTAGELFF. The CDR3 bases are TGTGCCAGCAGCGAGGAAGGGGGTAACACCGCCGGGGAGCTGTTTTTT.

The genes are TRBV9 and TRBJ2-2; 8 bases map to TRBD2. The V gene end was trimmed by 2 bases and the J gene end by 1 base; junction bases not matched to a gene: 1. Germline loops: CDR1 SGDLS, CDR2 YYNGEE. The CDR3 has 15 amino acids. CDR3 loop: CASSVGLENTGELFF. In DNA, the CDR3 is TGTGCCAGCAGCGTGGGACTAGAGAACACCGGGGAGCTGTTTTTT.

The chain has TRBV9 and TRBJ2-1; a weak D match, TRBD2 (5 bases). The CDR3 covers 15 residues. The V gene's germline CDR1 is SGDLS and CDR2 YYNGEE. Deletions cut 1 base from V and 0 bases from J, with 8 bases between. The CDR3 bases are TGTGCCAGCAGCGTAAAACGGGACTCCTACAATGAGCAGTTCTTC. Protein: CASSVKRDSYNEQFF.

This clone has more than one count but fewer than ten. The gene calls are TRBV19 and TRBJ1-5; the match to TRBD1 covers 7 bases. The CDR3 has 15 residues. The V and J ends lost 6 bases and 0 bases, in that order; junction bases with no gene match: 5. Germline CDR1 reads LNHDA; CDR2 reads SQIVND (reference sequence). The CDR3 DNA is TGTGCCAGTAGCGATACAGGGGATAGCAATCAGCCCCAGCATTTT. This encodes CASSDTGDSNQPQHF.

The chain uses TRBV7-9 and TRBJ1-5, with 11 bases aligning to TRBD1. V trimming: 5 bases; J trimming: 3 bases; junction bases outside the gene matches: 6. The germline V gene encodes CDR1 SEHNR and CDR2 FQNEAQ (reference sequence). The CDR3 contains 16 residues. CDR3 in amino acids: CASSPGQGAFNQPQHF. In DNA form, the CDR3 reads TGTGCCAGCAGCCCCGGACAGGGGGCCTTCAATCAGCCCCAGCATTTT.

CDR3: CASSSRTSGPSTDTQYF. The CDR3 DNA follows: TGTGCCAGCAGCTCTCGGACTAGCGGCCCTAGCACAGATACGCAGTATTTT. The chain links TRBV7-2 to TRBJ2-3; TRBD2 aligns across 10 bases. Germline V gene lookup returns CDR1 SGHTA and CDR2 FQGNSA. The CDR3 consists of 17 residues. V lost 4 bases, J lost 0 bases, and 7 bases stayed unmatched.

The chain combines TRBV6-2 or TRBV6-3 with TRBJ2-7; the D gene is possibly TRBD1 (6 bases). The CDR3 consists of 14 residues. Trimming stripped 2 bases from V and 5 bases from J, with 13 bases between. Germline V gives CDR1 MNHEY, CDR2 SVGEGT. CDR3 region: CASSYPTNRDEQYF. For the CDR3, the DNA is TGTGCCAGCAGTTACCCCACGAACAGGGACGAGCAGTACTTC.

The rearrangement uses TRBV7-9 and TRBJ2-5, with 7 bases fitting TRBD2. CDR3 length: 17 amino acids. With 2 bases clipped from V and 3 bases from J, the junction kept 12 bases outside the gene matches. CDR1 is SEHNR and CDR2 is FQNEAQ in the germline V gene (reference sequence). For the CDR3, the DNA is TGTGCCAGCAGCTTAAAAGGCCCCCCTGGGGGGGAAGAGACCCAGTACTTC. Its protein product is CASSLKGPPGGEETQYF.